A single sample gave rise to the 17 T cell receptor beta chains below, sequenced in a study of blood T cell repertoires in COVID-19. Clones were read by immunoSEQ multiplex PCR, and TCRdb kept only the in-frame ones, dropping some. The sample has about 220,000 clones, 75% to 90% seen once. The sample was peripheral blood. The receptor source for this set is a human donor in a cohort sampled during active COVID-19.

This clone was found once. The chain links TRBV18 to TRBJ2-7; possible D gene TRBD2, 6 bases. Germline CDR1 and CDR2: KGHSH and LQKENI. Trimming removed 5 bases from V and 1 base from J, with 15 bases in between. The CDR3 runs 15 residues. CDR3 loop: CASSGAGSGSYEQYF. The CDR3 coding sequence is TGTGCCAGCTCAGGGGCGGGGAGCGGGTCCTACGAGCAGTACTTC.

The chain joins TRBV27 to TRBJ1-5, with D perhaps TRBD1 (5 bases). V dropped 2 bases and J dropped 0 bases, with 8 bases sitting between them. The CDR3 loop spans 15 amino acids. CDR1 MNHEY and CDR2 SMNVEV come from the germline V gene (reference sequence). CDR3: CASSLMGGSNQPQHF. In nucleotides, the CDR3 is TGTGCCAGCAGTTTAATGGGGGGTAGCAATCAGCCCCAGCATTTT.

This clone was seen just once. This sequence joins TRBV5-1 and TRBJ2-7; TRBD1 might be the D (7 bases). CDR3 length: 13 amino acids. V was pared by 5 bases and J by 2 bases, with 11 bases between. CDR1 SGHRS and CDR2 YFSETQ come from the germline V gene. CDR3 in DNA: TGCGCCAGCAGTGGAGGGGGCGCCTACGAGCAGTACTTC. Amino acid sequence: CASSGGGAYEQYF.

The gene calls are TRBV5-4 and TRBJ1-1; D is possibly TRBD1 (6 bases). This CDR3 is built from 16 residues. V lost 4 bases and J lost 5, with 21 bases in between. Germline CDR1 is SGHNT and CDR2 is YYREEE (reference sequence). The CDR3 protein is CASSLHLSVRGTEAFF. CDR3 in DNA: TGTGCCAGCAGCCTTCACCTTTCGGTAAGGGGGACTGAAGCTTTCTTT. Based on the CDR3 plus reference TRBV5-4 and TRBJ1-1, the full variable domain is ETGVTQSPTHLIKTRGQQVTLRCSSQSGHNTVSWYQQALGQGPQFIFQYYREEENGRGNFPPRFSGLQFPNYSSELNVNALELDDSALYLCASSLHLSVRGTEAFFGQGTRLTVV.

The chain couples TRBV28 to TRBJ2-3, with 8 nucleotides matching TRBD2. The J segment lost 3 bases and the V segment lost 5 bases, leaving 13 bases of the junction unmatched. The CDR3 is 17 amino acids. Germline V gene lookup returns CDR1 MDHEN and CDR2 SYDVKM. DNA for the CDR3: TGTGCCAGCAGTCAGGGACTAGAGGGGGTAGGGACAGATACGCAGTATTTT. It is translated as CASSQGLEGVGTDTQYF.

The chain is built from TRBV9 and TRBJ1-4; D unresolved. The germline V and J ends were trimmed by 1 base and 7 bases, with 17 bases remaining between them. Germline assignment: CDR1 SGDLS and CDR2 YYNGEE. CDR3 size: 16 residues. The CDR3 region has the DNA TGTGCCAGCAGCGTAAACCCCACAGTCCGGGGTGAAAAACTGTTTTTT. This encodes CASSVNPTVRGEKLFF.

CDR3: CAWSAGTGIYGYTF. CDR3 nucleotide sequence: TGTGCCTGGAGCGCCGGGACAGGGATCTATGGCTACACCTTC. V and J are TRBV30 and TRBJ1-2; 9 bases match TRBD1. This CDR3 has 14 residues. Germline loops: CDR1 GTSNPN, CDR2 SVGIG (reference sequence). The V segment lost 3 bases and the J segment 4 bases; nucleotides outside the gene matches: 6.

This clone was observed a single time. The chain is built from TRBV6-2 or TRBV6-3 and TRBJ1-5; TRBD1 aligns across 7 bases. This CDR3 spans 15 amino acids. After removal of 0 bases from V and 4 bases from J, the junction contained 3 bases not matched to a gene. Germline V CDR1 and CDR2: MNHEY, SVGEGT. The CDR3 nucleotides are TGTGCCAGCAGTTACTCGAACAGGGGTAATCAGCCCCAGCATTTT. This encodes CASSYSNRGNQPQHF.

This chain joins TRBV7-3 and TRBJ2-1; 7 bases align to TRBD2. The CDR3 contains 14 residues. Germline-derived CDR1 and CDR2 are SGHTA and FQGTGA. The V and J ends lost 5 bases and 8 bases, in that order; junction bases with no gene match: 9. CDR3 sequence: CASSPLGGWDEQFF. In DNA form, the CDR3 reads TGTGCCAGCAGCCCCCTGGGAGGGTGGGATGAGCAGTTCTTC.

The chain joins TRBV28 to TRBJ2-7; TRBD2 aligns across 11 bases. Germline trimming cut 4 bases from V and 1 base from J; bases unmatched to any gene: 21. Germline CDR1 reads MDHEN; CDR2 reads SYDVKM. This CDR3 region has 21 residues. DNA for the CDR3: TGTGCCAGCAGTTCAGTATTGGGACTAGCGGCTTCCAATAGGCGGTCCTACGAGCAGTACTTC. Translation: CASSSVLGLAASNRRSYEQYF.

The V and J genes are TRBV19 and TRBJ1-1, with TRBD1 matching over 7 bases. Germline V lookup: CDR1 LNHDA, CDR2 SQIVND (reference sequence). This CDR3 spans 14 amino acids. V lost 5 bases, J lost 3 bases, and 6 bases stayed unmatched. CDR3 protein: CASSSGQTYTEAFF. The CDR3, as DNA: TGTGCCAGTAGTTCGGGACAGACTTACACTGAAGCTTTCTTT.

This clone was recorded a few times. The rearrangement links TRBV5-8 to TRBJ1-6; 7 nucleotides agree with TRBD1. In germline, CDR1 is SGHTS, CDR2 YDEGEE. V lost 4 bases, J lost 7 bases, and 5 bases stayed unmatched. The CDR3 spans 14 residues. In DNA, the CDR3 is TGTGCCAGCAGCACCGGGACAGCAAATTCACCCCTCCACTTT. As protein: CASSTGTANSPLHF.

The chain recombines TRBV7-2 with TRBJ2-3; 12 positions agree with TRBD2. The CDR3 spans 17 residues. Germline CDR1 reads SGHTA; CDR2 reads FQGNSA. V shed 1 base, J shed 1 base, and the junction held 3 bases outside the gene matches. CDR3 sequence (DNA): TGTGCCAGCAGCTTAGGGCTAGCGGGAGGGGGCACAGATACGCAGTATTTT. This encodes CASSLGLAGGGTDTQYF.

The chain employs TRBV10-3 and TRBJ2-2, with TRBD1 matching 7 bases. Germline loops: CDR1 ENHRY, CDR2 SYGVKD. The CDR3 totals 14 residues. V shed 4 bases and J 4 bases; nucleotides not matched to a gene: 3. The CDR3 loop reads CAISVTGTTGELFF. The CDR3 region has the DNA TGTGCCATCAGTGTGACAGGGACCACCGGGGAGCTGTTTTTT.

V gene TRBV3-1 (or the pseudogene TRBV3-2) combines with J gene TRBJ2-5; 9 bases map to TRBD1. Germline CDR1 reads LGHDT; CDR2 reads YNNKEL (reference sequence). This CDR3 is built from 15 residues. The V segment lost 3 bases and the J segment 2 bases; nucleotides outside the gene matches: 4. The CDR3 DNA sequence: TGTGCCAGCAGCCACCACAGGGGGCCACAAGAGACCCAGTACTTC. It codes for CASSHHRGPQETQYF.

The rearrangement joins TRBV30 to TRBJ1-1; D is unresolved. Trimming shortened V by 8 bases and J by 7 bases, and 17 bases separated the two germline ends. CDR1 GTSNPN and CDR2 SVGIG come from the germline V gene (reference sequence). The CDR3 is 12 residues long. This CDR3 is CASWRVANEAFF. DNA of the CDR3: TGTGCCAGCTGGAGGGTGGCAAATGAAGCTTTCTTT.

The chain is built from TRBV24-1 and TRBJ1-1, with D perhaps matching TRBD1 (5 bases). V gave up 4 bases and J gave up 10 bases, with 15 bases separating them. Per the germline V gene, CDR1 is KGHDR and CDR2 is SFDVKD. CDR3 length equals 13 residues. The CDR3 loop reads CATSEPLTGGAFF. In DNA, the CDR3 is TGTGCCACCAGTGAACCTCTGACGGGGGGAGCTTTCTTT.